These 26 T cell receptor beta chains originate from one sample sequenced in a study of blood T cell repertoires in COVID-19. Clones were sequenced by immunoSEQ multiplex PCR, and TCRdb holds only the in-frame ones, with some missing. The data show more than 90,000 clones, around nine tenths seen once. Specimen: peripheral blood. These receptors originate from a woman aged 55-70 years with COVID-19, enrolled during active disease.

The chain couples TRBV7-3 to TRBJ2-4; D unclear. The V gene's germline CDR1 is SGHTA and CDR2 FQGTGA. The CDR3 is made up of 14 amino acids. The V end was cut by 8 bases, the J end by 3 bases, with 14 bases between. CDR3 sequence: CASATGGDKNIQYF. The CDR3 DNA reads as TGTGCCAGCGCGACGGGTGGTGACAAAAACATTCAGTACTTC.

This sequence joins TRBV12-5 and TRBJ2-1, with D possibly TRBD2 on 6 matching bases. Germline V CDR1 and CDR2: LGHNT, FRNRAP. CDR3 length equals 14 residues. Trimming cost V 1 base and J 7 bases, with 11 bases left between them. CDR3 in amino acids: CASGLASRGNEQFF. The CDR3 DNA reads as TGTGCTAGTGGTTTGGCCTCCCGGGGGAATGAGCAGTTCTTC. The full variable domain, completed using reference TRBV12-5 and TRBJ2-1, is DARVTQTPRHKVTEMGQEVTMRCQPILGHNTVFWYRQTMMQGLELLAYFRNRAPLDDSGMPKDRFSAEMPDATLATLKIQPSEPRDSAVYFCASGLASRGNEQFFGPGTRLTVL.

The rearrangement links TRBV28 to TRBJ2-1; maybe TRBD2 (6 bases). Trimming took off 7 bases at V and 4 bases at J, with 14 bases between the two ends. This CDR3 is built from 14 residues. From germline, CDR1 is MDHEN and CDR2 SYDVKM. The CDR3, as DNA: TGTGCCAGCACCCCCCCGGGGGATTACAATGAGCAGTTCTTC. This encodes CASTPPGDYNEQFF.

The chain couples TRBV7-2 to TRBJ2-3; D unclear. The CDR3 has 17 amino acids. V dropped 0 bases and J dropped 1 base, with 14 bases sitting between them. CDR1 SGHTA and CDR2 FQGNSA come from the germline V gene. CDR3 amino acids: CASSLAGSGQGTDTQYF. DNA for the CDR3: TGTGCCAGCAGCTTAGCAGGCTCAGGCCAGGGCACAGATACGCAGTATTTT.

The rearrangement links TRBV19 to TRBJ1-3; D unresolved. The CDR3 spans 14 residues. Trimming took 9 bases from V and 1 from J, leaving 13 bases between them. CDR1 is LNHDA and CDR2 is SQIVND in the germline V gene (reference sequence). The CDR3 reads CASTRGGSGNTIYF. CDR3 sequence (DNA): TGTGCCAGCACCCGGGGAGGATCTGGAAACACCATATATTTT.

The chain uses TRBV7-2 and TRBJ2-7; D is perhaps TRBD1 (6 bases). CDR1 SGHTA and CDR2 FQGNSA come from the germline V gene. The CDR3 is made up of 15 amino acids. Trimming took 1 base from V and 3 from J, leaving 13 bases between them. CDR3 nucleotide sequence: TGTGCCAGCAGCTTAGGCAGGGGAGAATTCTACGAGCAGTACTTC. It is translated as CASSLGRGEFYEQYF. Full variable domain (outside the CDR3, taken from reference TRBV7-2 and TRBJ2-7): GAGVSQSPSNKVTEKGKDVELRCDPISGHTALYWYRQSLGQGLEFLIYFQGNSAPDKSGLPSDRFSAERTGGSVSTLTIQRTQQEDSAVYLCASSLGRGEFYEQYFGPGTRLTVT.

V is TRBV19 and J is TRBJ2-1, with 7 bases identical to TRBD2. This CDR3 spans 15 amino acids. The V gene's germline CDR1 is LNHDA and CDR2 SQIVND (reference sequence). V trimming: 4 bases; J trimming: 6 bases; junction bases outside the gene matches: 9. CDR3 sequence: CASSTPGLPVNEQFF. CDR3 bases: TGTGCCAGTAGTACACCGGGACTACCTGTCAATGAGCAGTTCTTC.

This chain links TRBV7-9 with TRBJ1-1, with 12 bases identical to TRBD1. CDR1 is SEHNR and CDR2 is FQNEAQ in the germline V gene (reference sequence). The CDR3 has 17 amino acids. J was trimmed by 5 bases and V by 7 bases; bases with no gene match: 14. CDR3 protein: CASTGAGTGGGKTEAFF. The DNA of the CDR3 is TGTGCCAGCACCGGAGCCGGGACAGGGGGCGGGAAGACTGAAGCTTTCTTT. The full variable domain, its missing parts supplied by reference TRBV7-9 and TRBJ1-1, is DTGVSQNPRHKITKRGQNVTFRCDPISEHNRLYWYRQTLGQGPEFLTYFQNEAQLEKSRLLSDRFSAERPKGSFSTLEIQRTEQGDSAMYLCASTGAGTGGGKTEAFFGQGTRLTVV.

The chain carries TRBV7-2 and TRBJ1-6, with 10 bases aligning to TRBD1. The V segment lost 4 bases and the J segment 6 bases; nucleotides outside the gene matches: 6. The CDR3 has 16 residues. Germline CDR1 SGHTA, CDR2 FQGNSA. The CDR3 sequence: CASSSRQGAGNSPLHF. In nucleotides, the CDR3 is TGTGCCAGCAGCTCCCGACAGGGGGCGGGTAATTCACCCCTCCACTTT.

This chain uses TRBV4-3 with TRBJ1-6, with D possibly matching TRBD1 (5 bases). Germline values: CDR1 LGHNA, CDR2 YSLEER. Trimming removed 0 bases at V and 10 bases at J, with 16 bases between. The CDR3 length is 16 residues. DNA for the CDR3: TGCGCCAGCAGCCAAGATCCCGACAGTGCGAGATCACCCCTCCACTTT. It is translated as CASSQDPDSARSPLHF.

The chain joins TRBV3-1 (or the pseudogene TRBV3-2) to TRBJ1-1; tentative D call: TRBD1 (5 bases). The V gene lost 4 bases and the J gene lost 11 bases, with 29 bases spanning the gap. The CDR3 consists of 17 residues. Germline V gene sequence: CDR1 LGHDT, CDR2 YNNKEL (reference sequence). The CDR3 sequence is CASSRRGGTGAHSPAFF. The CDR3 nucleotides are TGTGCCAGCAGCCGGCGGGGGGGTACTGGGGCCCACTCACCGGCTTTCTTT.

The chain has TRBV28 and TRBJ1-5; a possible D gene is TRBD1 (6 bases). V lost 6 bases to trimming and J lost 4 bases, with 7 bases between them. The germline gives CDR1 MDHEN, CDR2 SYDVKM. The CDR3 runs to 12 residues. CDR3 DNA sequence: TGTGCCAGCAGGACAGGAAATCAGCCCCAGCATTTT. It specifies CASRTGNQPQHF.

This clone showed up just a few times. The rearrangement joins TRBV9 to TRBJ2-3; 8 bases are a match to TRBD2. Germline V lookup: CDR1 SGDLS, CDR2 YYNGEE. V lost 0 bases, J lost 4 bases, and 7 bases stayed unmatched. CDR3 length equals 16 residues. In DNA, the CDR3 is TGTGCCAGCAGCGTAGGTAGCGGGGCCCGTGCAGATACGCAGTATTTT. Its translation: CASSVGSGARADTQYF.

The chain links TRBV9 to TRBJ1-2, with TRBD1 identical over 11 bases. The CDR3 runs 14 residues. V lost 2 bases, J lost 5 bases, and 2 bases stayed unmatched. Germline V gene sequence: CDR1 SGDLS, CDR2 YYNGEE. CDR3 sequence (DNA): TGTGCCAGCAGCGTGGGACAGGGGGGGTATGGCTACACCTTC. Its protein product is CASSVGQGGYGYTF.

The V and J genes are TRBV7-2 and TRBJ2-1; TRBD1 is a possible D gene (5 bases). V shed 1 base and J shed 10 bases, with 11 bases lying between them. From germline, CDR1 is SGHTA and CDR2 FQGNSA. This CDR3 comprises 13 residues. This chain's CDR3 is CASSLDQGLEQFF. CDR3 nucleotides: TGTGCCAGCAGCTTAGATCAGGGTTTAGAGCAGTTCTTC.

The gene calls are TRBV19 and TRBJ2-1; 13 nucleotides line up with TRBD2. This CDR3 has 16 amino acids. Trimming removed 6 bases from V and 8 bases from J; junction bases left unmatched: 10. CDR1 and CDR2 from the germline V gene are LNHDA and SQIVND (reference sequence). The CDR3 nucleotides read TGTGCCAGTAGAGAAAGCCCGGGACTAGCGGGGTATGAGCAGTTCTTC. Protein: CASRESPGLAGYEQFF. Filled out from reference TRBV19 and TRBJ2-1, the complete variable domain reads DGGITQSPKYLFRKEGQNVTLSCEQNLNHDAMYWYRQDPGQGLRLIYYSQIVNDFQKGDIAEGYSVSREKKESFPLTVTSAQKNPTAFYLCASRESPGLAGYEQFFGPGTRLTVL.

The chain employs TRBV5-1 and TRBJ1-5; D possibly corresponds to TRBD1 (5 bases). This CDR3 is 16 amino acids long. The germline gives CDR1 SGHRS, CDR2 YFSETQ. Trimming took off 3 bases at V and 0 bases at J, with 13 bases between the two ends. CDR3 amino acids: CASSSRVPGSNQPQHF. DNA of the CDR3: TGCGCCAGCAGCTCCAGGGTTCCCGGTAGCAATCAGCCCCAGCATTTT.

The genes are TRBV18 and TRBJ2-1; 9 bases fit TRBD1. This CDR3 comprises 16 residues. V shed 3 bases and J 5 bases; nucleotides not matched to a gene: 8. Germline V gives CDR1 KGHSH, CDR2 LQKENI. In DNA form, the CDR3 reads TGTGCCAGCTCACCCTTTGGACAGGGGATAAACAATGAGCAGTTCTTC. It specifies CASSPFGQGINNEQFF.

V is TRBV5-1 and J is TRBJ1-3; D remains ambiguous. The V gene lost 0 bases and the J gene lost 3 bases, with 7 bases spanning the gap. The CDR3 has 14 amino acids. Germline V CDR1 and CDR2: SGHRS, YFSETQ. In DNA, the CDR3 is TGCGCCAGCAGCTTGGCGGGTTTTGGAAACACCATATATTTT. It yields the protein CASSLAGFGNTIYF.

J is TRBJ2-5 and V is TRBV27, with TRBD1 identical over 8 bases. V shed 6 bases, J shed 5 bases, and the junction held 11 bases outside the gene matches. Germline V CDR1 and CDR2: MNHEY, SMNVEV (reference sequence). The CDR3 has 15 amino acids. This chain's CDR3 is CASSQNQGARETQYF. CDR3 sequence (DNA): TGTGCCAGCAGCCAAAATCAGGGGGCTAGGGAGACCCAGTACTTC.

The chain joins TRBV9 to TRBJ2-2; 10 bases align to TRBD2. The trim removed 2 bases at V and 8 bases at J, leaving 9 bases unmatched. Germline loops: CDR1 SGDLS, CDR2 YYNGEE. This CDR3 has 16 amino acids. The CDR3: CASSVLTSGATGELFF. The CDR3, as DNA: TGTGCCAGCAGCGTCCTAACTAGCGGGGCGACGGGGGAGCTGTTTTTT.

In this sample, this clone turned up once. The chain links TRBV6-5 to TRBJ1-6; 10 positions agree with TRBD1. Germline lookup yields CDR1 MNHEY and CDR2 SVGAGI. The CDR3 is 13 amino acids. Germline trimming cut 6 bases from V and 9 bases from J; bases unmatched to any gene: 2. CDR3: CASRGQGLSPLHF. For the CDR3, the DNA is TGTGCCAGCAGGGGACAGGGGCTTTCACCCCTCCACTTT.

In regard to this clone: Within the sample, other DNA sequences also encode this same CDR3. The V gene is TRBV7-2, the J gene TRBJ2-5; TRBD2 matches 7 bases. The J segment lost 5 bases and the V segment lost 0 bases, leaving 0 bases of the junction unmatched. There are 13 residues in the CDR3. Germline-derived CDR1 and CDR2 are SGHTA and FQGNSA. The CDR3 nucleotides read TGTGCCAGCAGCTTAGCGGGGGGGGAGACCCAGTACTTC. Its protein is CASSLAGGETQYF. Supplemented by reference TRBV7-2 and TRBJ2-5, the full variable domain reads GAGVSQSPSNKVTEKGKDVELRCDPISGHTALYWYRQSLGQGLEFLIYFQGNSAPDKSGLPSDRFSAERTGGSVSTLTIQRTQQEDSAVYLCASSLAGGETQYFGPGTRLLVL.

The chain is built from TRBV4-1 and TRBJ1-5; D gene uncertain. The CDR3 has 17 amino acids. Per germline, CDR1 MGHRA and CDR2 YSYEKL. V was shortened by 0 bases and J by 3 bases, with 15 bases between the two germline ends. Written as DNA, the CDR3 is TGCGCCAGCAGCCAAGAGCTGGGCGGGCCGGCCAATCAGCCCCAGCATTTT. Translation: CASSQELGGPANQPQHF.

CDR3 residues: CASSSGDSSTDTQYF. The DNA for the CDR3 is TGTGCCAGCAGTTCCGGGGATTCTAGCACAGATACGCAGTATTTT. This sequence joins TRBV6-5 and TRBJ2-3, with a possible D match to TRBD2 (5 bases). The CDR3 is 15 residues long. Germline CDR1 is MNHEY and CDR2 is SVGAGI. The V gene lost 4 bases and the J gene lost 0 bases, with 11 bases spanning the gap.

The rearrangement uses TRBV7-3 and TRBJ2-2; TRBD2 agrees at 10 bases. The V and J ends lost 6 bases and 8 bases, in that order; junction bases with no gene match: 6. The CDR3 is made up of 14 amino acids. In germline, CDR1 is SGHTA, CDR2 FQGTGA. The CDR3 DNA is TGTGCCAGCAGTTCGACTAGCGGGTTAGGGGAGCTGTTTTTT. It is translated as CASSSTSGLGELFF.